These 4 T cell receptor beta chains were sequenced from one sample in a study of T cells in tumors after PD-1 blockade. Produced via immunoSEQ multiplex PCR; TCRdb's table is partial and in-frame only. The sample lists approximately 30,000 clones, 73% occurring once. The material sequenced was PBMCs, taken after anti-PD-1 treatment. The receptors were gathered from a human donor with basal cell carcinoma.

The chain combines TRBV4-2 with TRBJ2-6; the D gene is possibly TRBD2 (5 bases). V lost 0 bases, J lost 2 bases, and 14 bases lay in between. Germline CDR1 and CDR2: LGHNA and YNFKEQ. The CDR3 loop spans 18 amino acids. CDR3 sequence: CASSQEGLPGAGANVLTF. CDR3 nucleotide sequence: TGTGCCAGCAGCCAAGAAGGATTGCCCGGGGCTGGGGCCAACGTCCTGACTTTC.

The chain employs TRBV3-1 (or the pseudogene TRBV3-2) and TRBJ2-1, with D perhaps matching TRBD1 (5 bases). The CDR3 spans 15 residues. Trimming pared 0 bases from V and 7 bases from J, leaving 13 bases between. The germline CDR1 and CDR2 sequences are LGHDT and YNNKEL (reference sequence). The CDR3: CASSQDYARVNEQFF. In DNA, the CDR3 is TGTGCCAGCAGCCAAGATTACGCCAGGGTGAATGAGCAGTTCTTC.

The chain links TRBV6-1 to TRBJ2-2, with 7 nucleotides matching TRBD1. V was pared by 0 bases and J by 3 bases, with 10 bases of the junction left unmatched. The CDR3 consists of 18 residues. CDR1 MNHNS and CDR2 SASEGT come from the germline V gene. For the CDR3, the DNA is TGTGCCAGCAGTGAAGCATCGGACAGGCGATGGGACACCGGGGAGCTGTTTTTT. As protein: CASSEASDRRWDTGELFF.

The rearrangement links TRBV28 to TRBJ2-1, with a weak D call TRBD2 (6 bases). Trimming shortened V by 8 bases and J by 8 bases, and 16 bases separated the two germline ends. This CDR3 comprises 13 residues. Germline V gene sequence: CDR1 MDHEN, CDR2 SYDVKM. In DNA form, the CDR3 reads TGTGCCAGCGATGGGGCGGGGCTGGATGAGCAGTTCTTC. This codes for CASDGAGLDEQFF.